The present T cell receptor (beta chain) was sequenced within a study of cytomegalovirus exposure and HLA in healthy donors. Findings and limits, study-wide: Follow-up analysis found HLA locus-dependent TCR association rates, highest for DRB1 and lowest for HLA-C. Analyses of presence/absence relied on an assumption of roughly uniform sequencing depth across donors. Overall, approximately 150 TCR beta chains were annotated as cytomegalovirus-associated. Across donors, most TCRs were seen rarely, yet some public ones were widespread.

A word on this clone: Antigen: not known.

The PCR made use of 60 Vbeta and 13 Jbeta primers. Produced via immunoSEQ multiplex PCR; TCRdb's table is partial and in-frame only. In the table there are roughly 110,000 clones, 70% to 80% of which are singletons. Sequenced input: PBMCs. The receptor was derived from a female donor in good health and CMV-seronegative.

DNA of the CDR3: TGTGCCAGCAGCCGACCGGACTCCCTAACAGGGGGGGAGAGTGAAAAACTGTTTTTT. It codes for CASSRPDSLTGGESEKLFF. The genes are TRBV7-2 and TRBJ1-4; TRBD1 matches 8 bases. Trimming took 5 bases from V and 7 from J; bases not matched to a gene: 21. This CDR3 spans 19 amino acids. Germline V gives CDR1 SGHTA, CDR2 FQGNSA.